This TCR beta chain was captured by sequencing in a study of blood T cells in healthy people across ages. Study-wide results and caveats: Whereas aged donors had fewer naive CD4+ cells, long-lived donors had more of them and higher diversity.

The use of a sample-barcoded 5' primer and a J-beta primer mix characterized a second PCR of about 7 to 12 cycles. Researchers report that a template-switch adaptor with 12 random nucleotides tagged each cDNA molecule. TCRdb reanalysed the 5' RACE reads using MiXCR and keeps one entry per CDR3 protein. The table shows around 780,000 distinct CDR3 sequences, with around a quarter occurring only once. After removal of 3 bases from V and 10 bases from J, the junction contained 12 bases not matched to a gene. CDR3 size: 15 residues. Per the germline V gene, CDR1 is SGHVS and CDR2 is FNYEAQ. Each donor's blood draw was approximately 10 milliliters of peripheral blood. This clonotype was seen a handful of times. Its antigen is unidentified. Separately, the same data were catalogued under a study of T cells of mothers and their children. This second study says: Over 8 million reads per mother and around 3 million per child were obtained.

The sample taken for sequencing was blood. V and J are TRBV7-6 and TRBJ2-1; 7 bases align to TRBD1. This clonotype was obtained from a boy under 18 in good health. CDR3 protein: CASSFMRGPRGEQFF. CDR3 sequence (DNA): TGTGCCAGCAGCTTCATGAGGGGGCCGAGAGGAGAGCAGTTCTTC.